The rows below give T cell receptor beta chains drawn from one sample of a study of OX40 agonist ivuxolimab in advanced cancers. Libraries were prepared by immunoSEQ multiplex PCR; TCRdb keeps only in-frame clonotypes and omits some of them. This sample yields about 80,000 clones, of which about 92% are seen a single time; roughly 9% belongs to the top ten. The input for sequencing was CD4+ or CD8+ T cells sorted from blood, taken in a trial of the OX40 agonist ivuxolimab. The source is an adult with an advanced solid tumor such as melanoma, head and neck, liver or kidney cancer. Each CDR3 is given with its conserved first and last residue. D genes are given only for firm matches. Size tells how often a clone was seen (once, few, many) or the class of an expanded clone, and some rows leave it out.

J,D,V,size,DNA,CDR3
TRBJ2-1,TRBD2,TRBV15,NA,TGTGCCACCAGCAAACTAGCGGGGGTAGACAATGAGCAGTTCTTC,CATSKLAGVDNEQFF
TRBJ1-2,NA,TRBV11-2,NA,TGTGCCAGCAGCTTAGACACAGGGTGGAACGGCTACACCTTC,CASSLDTGWNGYTF
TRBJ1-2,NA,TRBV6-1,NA,TGTGCCAGCAGTGAACGGTGGGCCGCCGCTAACTATGGCTACACCTTC,CASSERWAAANYGYTF
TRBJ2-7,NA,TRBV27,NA,TGTGCCAGCCCCCGGCGGGGGCGACACCACTCCTACGAGCAGTACTTC,CASPRRGRHHSYEQYF
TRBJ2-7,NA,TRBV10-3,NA,TGTGCCATCAGTGAGTCGCCGTTCGACTACGAAACCGAGCAGTACTTC,CAISESPFDYETEQYF
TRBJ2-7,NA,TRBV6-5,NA,TGTGCCAGCAGCCCCGAACCGGGGGCATACTACGAGCAGTACTTC,CASSPEPGAYYEQYF
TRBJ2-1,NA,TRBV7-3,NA,TGTGCCAGCAGCCCGTCGACAACCAATGAGCAGTTCTTC,CASSPSTTNEQFF
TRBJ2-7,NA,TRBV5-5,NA,TGTGCCAGCAGCCTGGACAGAGGTCACTACGAGCAGTACTTC,CASSLDRGHYEQYF
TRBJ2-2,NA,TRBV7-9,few,TGTGCCAGCAGCTCCACAGGGGAGGCCGGGGAGCTGTTTTTT,CASSSTGEAGELFF
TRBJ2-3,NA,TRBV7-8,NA,TGTGCCAGCAGCTTAAGGGGGGCAGGCACAGATACGCAGTATTTT,CASSLRGAGTDTQYF
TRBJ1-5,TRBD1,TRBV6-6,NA,TGTGCCAGCAGTAATGCCGGGACAGGGTCCCAGCCCCAGCATTTT,CASSNAGTGSQPQHF
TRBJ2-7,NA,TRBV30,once,TGTGCCTGGAGTCCAGGTCGGGGGTCCTACGAGCAGTACTTC,CAWSPGRGSYEQYF
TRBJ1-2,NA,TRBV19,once,TGTGCCAGTACTCAGGGTCTCTACGGCTACACCTTC,CASTQGLYGYTF
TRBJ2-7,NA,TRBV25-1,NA,TGTGCCAGCAGTGAATTCGGCAGAGACGAGCAGTACTTC,CASSEFGRDEQYF
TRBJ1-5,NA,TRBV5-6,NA,TGTGCCAGCAGCTTGACCCGTCAGGGGCCCGTAGAAAATCAGCCCCAGCATTTT,CASSLTRQGPVENQPQHF
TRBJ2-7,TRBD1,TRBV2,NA,TGTGCCAGCGGCCCGGGACAGGGCTTTAGGCAGTACTTC,CASGPGQGFRQYF
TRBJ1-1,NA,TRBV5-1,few,TGCGCCAGCAGGTTTCCAGGGGAGGACACTGAAGCTTTCTTT,CASRFPGEDTEAFF
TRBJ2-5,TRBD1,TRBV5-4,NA,TGTGCCAGCAGCTCCGGGACAGAAGAGACCCAGTACTTC,CASSSGTEETQYF
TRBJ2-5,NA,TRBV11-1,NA,TGTGCCAGCAGCTTAGAAGCTAGCCAAGAGACCCAGTACTTC,CASSLEASQETQYF
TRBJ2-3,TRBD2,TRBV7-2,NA,TGTGCCAGCAGCTTAGGAGTGGGAGGGTGGACAGATACGCAGTATTTT,CASSLGVGGWTDTQYF
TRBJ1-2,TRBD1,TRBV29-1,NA,TGCAGCGTTGGCCCGGACAGGGAAGGTGGCTACACCTTC,CSVGPDREGGYTF
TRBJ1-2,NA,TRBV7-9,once,TGTGCCAGCAGCTCCGACAGTGACTATGGCTACACCTTC,CASSSDSDYGYTF
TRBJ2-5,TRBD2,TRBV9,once,TGTGCCAGCAGCCGGAGCGGGGGGGCCTTAGAGACCCAGTACTTC,CASSRSGGALETQYF
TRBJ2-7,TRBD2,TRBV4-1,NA,TGCGCCAGCAGCCCGACTAGCGGGGGGCCCCATTCCTACGAGCAGTACTTC,CASSPTSGGPHSYEQYF
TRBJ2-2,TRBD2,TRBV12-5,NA,TGTGCTAGTGGTTTGCTAGCGGGGGCCACCGGGGAGCTGTTTTTT,CASGLLAGATGELFF
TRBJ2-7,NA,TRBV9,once,TGTGCCAGCAGCGCGGGGGCAGGGGACTACGAGCAGTACTTC,CASSAGAGDYEQYF
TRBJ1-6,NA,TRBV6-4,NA,TGTGCCAGCAGTGGAGGGGATAGAAGTTCACCCCTCCACTTT,CASSGGDRSSPLHF
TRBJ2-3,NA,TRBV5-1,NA,TGCGCCAGCACGGTGGGGGGGGCCAGCACAGATACGCAGTATTTT,CASTVGGASTDTQYF
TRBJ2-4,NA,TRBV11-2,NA,TGTGCCAGCAGCCAGACGCAGTTCCGGAACATTCAGTACTTC,CASSQTQFRNIQYF
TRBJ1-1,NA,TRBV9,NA,TGTGCCAGCAGCCTTGAGGGGATTGGCGGCACTGAAGCTTTCTTT,CASSLEGIGGTEAFF
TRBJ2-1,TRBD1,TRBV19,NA,TGTGCCAGTAGTATTGGCGTGGACAGGGACTACAATGAGCAGTTCTTC,CASSIGVDRDYNEQFF
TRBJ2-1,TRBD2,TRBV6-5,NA,TGTGCCAGCAGTTACGGCGGGGGGGCCGGCAATGAGCAGTTCTTC,CASSYGGGAGNEQFF
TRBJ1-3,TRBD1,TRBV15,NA,TGTGCCACCAGCAGAGATCTGGGGTTGGCAGGGGGCCTCTCTGGAAACACCATATATTTT,CATSRDLGLAGGLSGNTIYF
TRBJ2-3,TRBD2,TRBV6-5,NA,TGTGCCAGCAGTTACGGCGGGGGGGGCACAGATACGCAGTATTTT,CASSYGGGGTDTQYF
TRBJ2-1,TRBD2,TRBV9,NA,TGTGCCAGCAGCGTAGTGGGGGGGTCCTACAATGAGCAGTTCTTC,CASSVVGGSYNEQFF
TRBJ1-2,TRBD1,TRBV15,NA,TGTGCCACCAGCAGGGGACAGGGAGGCTATGGCTACACCTTC,CATSRGQGGYGYTF
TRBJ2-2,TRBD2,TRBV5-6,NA,TGTGCCAGCACCTTAGCGGGGGGCGGCACCGGGGAGCTGCTTTTT,CASTLAGGGTGELLF
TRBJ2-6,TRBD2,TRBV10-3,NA,TGTGCCATCAGTGAGTCGGGGCGGGGGGCCCCCTCTGGGGCCAACGTCCTGACTTTC,CAISESGRGAPSGANVLTF
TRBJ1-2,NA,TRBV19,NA,TGTGCCAGTAATGGCGCGCTTGGTGGCTATGGCTACACCTTC,CASNGALGGYGYTF
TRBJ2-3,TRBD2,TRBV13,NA,TGTGCCAGCAGCTCGGGACTAGCGGGAGGGGCAGATACGCAGTATTTT,CASSSGLAGGADTQYF
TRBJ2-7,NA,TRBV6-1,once,TGTGCCAGCAGTGAGGTAGGGTTGCCGTCCTACGAGCAGTACTTC,CASSEVGLPSYEQYF
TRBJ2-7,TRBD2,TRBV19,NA,TGTGCCAGTAGTAGCGGGGGGTTCTCCTACGAGCAGTACTTC,CASSSGGFSYEQYF
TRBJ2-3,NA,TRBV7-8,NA,TGTGCCAGCAGCTCATTCCGGTCCCCTGCAGGAGGTACGCAGTATTTT,CASSSFRSPAGGTQYF